These T cell receptor beta chains were read from a single sample in a study of blood T cell repertoires in COVID-19. Sequenced by immunoSEQ multiplex PCR; TCRdb stores in-frame clones only, minus some. The table has 250,000 to 350,000 clones, under 85% seen once; the top ten hold 0.87%. Sequenced material: peripheral blood. Receptors originate from a human donor with COVID-19, enrolled during active disease. The donor label of this sample is uncertain. CDR3s include the opening cysteine and the closing phenylalanine or tryptophan. A D gene is named only where the DNA matches it firmly. The size field is filled for only some rows; it gives once, few, many or a size class.

>-|TRBJ2-1|once|TRBV2
TGTGCCAGCGGGAGAGAGTACAATGAGCAGTTCTTC
CASGREYNEQFF
>-|TRBJ1-4|once|TRBV6-5
TGTGCCAGCACCCACGGGGGGGCCAAGGAAAAACTGTTTTTT
CASTHGGAKEKLFF
>-|TRBJ1-1|-|TRBV3-1/TRBV3-2
TGTGCCAGCAGCCTGAGACAGACCGACACTGAAGCTTTCTTT
CASSLRQTDTEAFF
>-|TRBJ1-2|-|TRBV10-2
TGCGCCAGCAACGAGGAGGTTAACTATGGCTACACCTTC
CASNEEVNYGYTF
>TRBD1|TRBJ1-5|few|TRBV4-2
TGTGCCAGCAGCCAAGATTCAGGGGGCCATCAGCCCCAGCATTTT
CASSQDSGGHQPQHF
>-|TRBJ1-2|-|TRBV25-1
TGTGCCAGCAGTGCGGGGGGGCCCTACACCTTC
CASSAGGPYTF
>-|TRBJ1-2|-|TRBV30
TGTGCCTGGCAGAGGCAGGGTTTCGGCTACACCTTC
CAWQRQGFGYTF
>TRBD2|TRBJ2-7|-|TRBV28
TGTGCCAGCACTGACCCGGGACTACCAGATTCCTACGAGCAGTACTTC
CASTDPGLPDSYEQYF
>-|TRBJ2-7|-|TRBV19
TGTGCCAGTAGTATAGGGGAGCGGAGCTACGAGCAGTACTTC
CASSIGERSYEQYF
>TRBD1|TRBJ1-4|-|TRBV28
TGTGCCAGCAGAAAACAGGGGGCGCTAGAAAAACTGTTTTTT
CASRKQGALEKLFF
>-|TRBJ2-1|-|TRBV5-1
TGCGCCAGCAGCTTGATAGCCCTTGGAGCCTACAATGAGCAGTTCTTC
CASSLIALGAYNEQFF
>-|TRBJ2-6|-|TRBV19
TGTGCCAGTTACCCAGGGGCTGGGGCCAACGTCCTGACTTTC
CASYPGAGANVLTF
>TRBD1|TRBJ1-2|few|TRBV10-3
TGTGCCATCAGTGGGGGACAGGCGGACTATGGCTACACCTTC
CAISGGQADYGYTF
>TRBD1|TRBJ1-1|-|TRBV9
TGTGCCAGCAGCCCGACAGGGTTGAACACTGAAGCTTTCTTT
CASSPTGLNTEAFF
>-|TRBJ2-7|-|TRBV7-9
TGTGCCAGCACCCGGGACTCGCTGATGGGAGAGCAGTACTTC
CASTRDSLMGEQYF
>TRBD1|TRBJ1-2|-|TRBV7-2
TGTGCCAGCAGATACCAACAGGGGGCTAACTATGGCTACACCTTC
CASRYQQGANYGYTF
>TRBD1|TRBJ1-6|-|TRBV11-1
TGTGCCAGCAGCCCTGAGTCGGGACAGGGGAAGTTTACCCTCCACTTT
CASSPESGQGKFTLHF
>-|TRBJ2-1|once|TRBV7-3
TGTGCCAGCAGCTTACCAGGGGGGAACTACAATGAGCAGTTCTTC
CASSLPGGNYNEQFF
>TRBD2|TRBJ2-2|few|TRBV9
TGTGCCAGCAGCGTAGGGTTAGCGGGAGACACCGGGGAGCTGTTTTTT
CASSVGLAGDTGELFF
>-|TRBJ1-5|few|TRBV2
TGTGCCAGCAGTGAGGAGGGCAATCAGCCCCAGCATTTT
CASSEEGNQPQHF
>-|TRBJ1-3|-|TRBV19
TGTGCCAGTACTCCGTCCCCTGGAAACACCATATATTTT
CASTPSPGNTIYF
>TRBD2|TRBJ2-7|-|TRBV9
TGTGCCAGCAGCGGTGGACTAGCGGGAGTGAGTGAGCAGTACTTC
CASSGGLAGVSEQYF
>-|TRBJ1-2|-|TRBV19
TGTGCCAGTAGTATGGGACTCGGCGGTGGCTACACCTTC
CASSMGLGGGYTF
>TRBD2|TRBJ2-2|-|TRBV19
TGTGCCAGTAGGACTAGCGGGAGGGAGCTGTTTTTT
CASRTSGRELFF
>-|TRBJ2-2|-|TRBV2
TGTGCCAGCAGTTTTACCGGGACTGTGAACACCGGGGAGCTGTTTTTT
CASSFTGTVNTGELFF
>-|TRBJ2-7|-|TRBV28
TGTGCCAGCAGTTTAGGAGGTGCGGGATGGCCCTACGAGCAGTACTTC
CASSLGGAGWPYEQYF
>TRBD1|TRBJ1-5|-|TRBV28
TGTGCCAGCAGTTTATCCGGACAGGGGGACCAGCCCCAGCATTTT
CASSLSGQGDQPQHF
>-|TRBJ1-1|once|TRBV5-8
TGTGCCAGCAGCTTGGGGATTCCGGGCACTGAAGCTTTCTTT
CASSLGIPGTEAFF
>TRBD2|TRBJ2-3|-|TRBV7-6
TGTGCCAGCAGCGTCCCCCTAGCGGGACACACAGATACGCAGTATTTT
CASSVPLAGHTDTQYF
>TRBD2|TRBJ2-7|-|TRBV6-1
TGTGCCAGCAGTGAACCTTTCGCGGGAGGGCTTCGCGAGCAGTACTTC
CASSEPFAGGLREQYF
>-|TRBJ1-5|-|TRBV29-1
TGCAGCGTTGGAGGCGCCTACAATCAGCCCCAGCATTTT
CSVGGAYNQPQHF
>-|TRBJ1-3|-|TRBV14
TGTGCCAGCAGCCGCAGGGGTTGGGGAAACACCATATATTTT
CASSRRGWGNTIYF
>-|TRBJ2-4|-|TRBV28
TGTGCCAGCAGTTTTAGCGTCCAGGGGAACATTCAGTACTTC
CASSFSVQGNIQYF
>TRBD2|TRBJ2-5|-|TRBV19
TGTGCCAGTAGTATCGGGCTAGCGGGAGCCCTGTTTCAAGAGACCCAGTACTTC
CASSIGLAGALFQETQYF
>-|TRBJ1-2|-|TRBV6-6
TGTGCCAGCAGTCAGTCGACAGTTTATGGCTACACCTTC
CASSQSTVYGYTF
>-|TRBJ2-1|few|TRBV5-4
TGTGCCAGCAGCTTGGACAGTGTATCCTACAATGAGCAGTTCTTC
CASSLDSVSYNEQFF
>-|TRBJ2-7|once|TRBV5-4
TGTGCCAGCAGCTTGGAAGGGGTCTACGAGCAGTACTTC
CASSLEGVYEQYF
>TRBD1|TRBJ1-2|-|TRBV6-5
TGTGCCAGCTACTCCGGGACAGGGAGTTTTTCCTACACCTTC
CASYSGTGSFSYTF
>TRBD1|TRBJ1-2|-|TRBV7-8
TGTGCCAGCAGCTTACTGGGACAGGGGTGGGTCGACACCTTC
CASSLLGQGWVDTF
>-|TRBJ2-7|-|TRBV19
TGTGCCAGTAGTATTGCTCAGGGCTCCTACGAGCAGTACTTC
CASSIAQGSYEQYF
>-|TRBJ1-2|-|TRBV28
TGTGCCACCCAAGTTCGGCGGGACTATGGCTACACCTTC
CATQVRRDYGYTF
>TRBD2|TRBJ2-7|few|TRBV28
TGTGCCAGCAAGGACGGAAATAGCGGGGGCTACGAGCAGTACTTC
CASKDGNSGGYEQYF
>-|TRBJ1-1|few|TRBV4-3
TGCGCCAGCAGCAAGACAGGTAACACTGAAGCTTTCTTT
CASSKTGNTEAFF
>TRBD2|TRBJ2-1|-|TRBV2
TGTGCCAGCAGAGCAGTAGCGGGAGGATACAATGAGCAGTTCTTC
CASRAVAGGYNEQFF
>TRBD2|TRBJ2-1|-|TRBV27
TGTGCCAGTCAAACCGGGACTAGCGGGTACAATGAGCAGTTCTTC
CASQTGTSGYNEQFF
>-|TRBJ1-1|-|TRBV27
TGTGCCAGCAGCCCAAACCCCAGGCGTTACACTGAAGCTTTCTTT
CASSPNPRRYTEAFF